These T cell receptor beta chains were read from a single sample in a study of T cell responses to AZD1222 COVID-19 vaccine. TCRdb's table, derived via immunoSEQ multiplex PCR, lists solely in-frame clones and lacks some. The data show 90,000 to 110,000 clones, roughly 89% seen once. The material sequenced was peripheral blood, taken 28 days after the second AZD1222 dose. These receptors came from an adult who received the AZD1222 COVID-19 vaccine. CDR3s leave out the opening cysteine and the closing phenylalanine or tryptophan. Where a row states a size, it is once, few, many or the class of an expanded clone; other rows omit it.

TRBV19	TRBJ2-7	13	NA	ASESGTPGAYEQY
TRBV14	TRBJ1-2	13	once	ASSASGQGAKGYT
TRBV19	TRBJ2-1	13	NA	ASSRSDRGDNEQF
TRBV11-3	TRBJ1-1	14	few	ASSDQTGGLGTEAF
TRBV12-3/TRBV12-4	TRBJ1-1	10	few	ASLRQRKKAF
TRBV14	TRBJ2-3	12	NA	ASSHRQGPDTQY
TRBV18	TRBJ2-7	13	once	ASSPLSGSSYEQY
TRBV7-7	TRBJ2-2	13	NA	ASSHKWGPAGELF
TRBV28	TRBJ1-2	12	NA	ASSLSRGGYGYT
TRBV5-1	TRBJ1-1	11	NA	ASSLAGNTEAF